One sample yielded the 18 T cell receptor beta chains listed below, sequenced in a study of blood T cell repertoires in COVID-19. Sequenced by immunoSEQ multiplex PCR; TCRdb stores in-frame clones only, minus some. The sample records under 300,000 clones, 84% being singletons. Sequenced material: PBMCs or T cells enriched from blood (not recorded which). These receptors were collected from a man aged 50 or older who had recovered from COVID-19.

This CDR3 is CASSPSGGRGETQYF. The CDR3 DNA reads as TGTGCCAGCAGCCCGTCGGGAGGTAGAGGAGAGACCCAGTACTTC. The gene calls are TRBV7-2 and TRBJ2-5, with 7 bases that match TRBD2. The CDR3 runs to 15 residues. Trimming at V came to 5 bases and at J to 4 bases, leaving 10 bases not matched to a gene. Germline CDR1 and CDR2: SGHTA and FQGNSA.

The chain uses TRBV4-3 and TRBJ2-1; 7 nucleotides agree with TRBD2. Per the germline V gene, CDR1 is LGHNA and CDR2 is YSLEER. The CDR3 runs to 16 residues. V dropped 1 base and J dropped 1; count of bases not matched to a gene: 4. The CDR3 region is CASSQVASGSYNEQFF. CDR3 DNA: TGCGCCAGCAGCCAAGTGGCTAGCGGATCCTACAATGAGCAGTTCTTC.

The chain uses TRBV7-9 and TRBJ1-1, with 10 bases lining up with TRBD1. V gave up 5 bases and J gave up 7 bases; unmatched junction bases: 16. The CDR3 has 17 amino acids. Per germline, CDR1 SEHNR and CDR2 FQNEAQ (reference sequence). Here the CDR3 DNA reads TGTGCCAGCAGCCGACCTCAGCCTGGGACAGGGGAAGGTGAAGCTTTCTTT. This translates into CASSRPQPGTGEGEAFF.

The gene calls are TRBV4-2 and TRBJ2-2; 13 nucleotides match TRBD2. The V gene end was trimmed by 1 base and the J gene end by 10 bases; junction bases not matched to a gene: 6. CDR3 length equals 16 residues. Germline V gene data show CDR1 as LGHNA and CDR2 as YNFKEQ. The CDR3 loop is CASSQVGTSGMLELFF. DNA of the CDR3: TGTGCCAGCAGCCAAGTGGGGACTAGCGGGATGTTGGAGCTGTTTTTT.

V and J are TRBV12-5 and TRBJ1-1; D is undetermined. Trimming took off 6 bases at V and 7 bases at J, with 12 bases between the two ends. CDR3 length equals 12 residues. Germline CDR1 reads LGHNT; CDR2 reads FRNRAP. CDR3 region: CASGPGIGEAFF. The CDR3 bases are TGTGCTAGTGGCCCGGGAATTGGTGAAGCTTTCTTT.

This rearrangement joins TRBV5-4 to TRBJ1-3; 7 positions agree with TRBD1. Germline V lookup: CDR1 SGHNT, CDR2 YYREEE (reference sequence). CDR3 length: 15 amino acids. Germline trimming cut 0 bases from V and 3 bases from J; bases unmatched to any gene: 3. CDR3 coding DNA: TGTGCCAGCAGCTTGGACAGGGGTTATGGAAACACCATATATTTT. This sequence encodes CASSLDRGYGNTIYF.

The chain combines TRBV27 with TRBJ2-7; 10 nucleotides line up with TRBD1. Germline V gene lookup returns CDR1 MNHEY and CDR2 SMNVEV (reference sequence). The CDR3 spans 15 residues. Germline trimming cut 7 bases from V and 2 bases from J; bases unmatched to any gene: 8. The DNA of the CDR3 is TGTGCCAGCAATACCGACGGGACAGGGGCCTACGAGCAGTACTTC. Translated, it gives CASNTDGTGAYEQYF.

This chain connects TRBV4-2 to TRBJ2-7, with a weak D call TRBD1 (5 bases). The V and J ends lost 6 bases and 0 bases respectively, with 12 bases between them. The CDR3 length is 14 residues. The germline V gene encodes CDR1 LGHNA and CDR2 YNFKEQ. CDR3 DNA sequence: TGTGCCAGCAGGCCCGACAGTATCTCCTACGAGCAGTACTTC. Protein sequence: CASRPDSISYEQYF.

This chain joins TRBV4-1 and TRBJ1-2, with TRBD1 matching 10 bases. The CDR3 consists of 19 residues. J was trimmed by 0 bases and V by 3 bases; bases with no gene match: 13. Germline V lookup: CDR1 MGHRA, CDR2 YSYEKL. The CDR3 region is CASSHRPGQGKVANYGYTF. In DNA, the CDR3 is TGCGCCAGCAGCCATAGACCGGGACAGGGGAAGGTAGCTAACTATGGCTACACCTTC.

As DNA, the CDR3 is TGTGCCAGCAGTGAGTCCGTCGGGCGGGACATTCAGTACTTC. Protein product: CASSESVGRDIQYF. V usage is TRBV6-1 and J usage is TRBJ2-4; D might be TRBD2 (5 bases). The V end was cut by 3 bases, the J end by 8 bases, with 14 bases between. The CDR3 totals 14 residues. The V gene's germline CDR1 is MNHNS and CDR2 SASEGT.

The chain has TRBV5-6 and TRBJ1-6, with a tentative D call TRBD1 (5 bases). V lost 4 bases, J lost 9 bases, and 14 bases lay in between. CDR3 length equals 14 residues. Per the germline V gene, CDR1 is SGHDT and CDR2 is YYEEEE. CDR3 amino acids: CASSGGILGSPLHF. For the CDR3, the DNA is TGTGCCAGCAGCGGGGGGATTTTGGGTTCACCCCTCCACTTT.

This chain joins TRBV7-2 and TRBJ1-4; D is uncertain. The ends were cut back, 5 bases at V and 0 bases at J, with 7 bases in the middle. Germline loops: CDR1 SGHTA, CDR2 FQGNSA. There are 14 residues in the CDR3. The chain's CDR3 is CASSPRATNEKLFF. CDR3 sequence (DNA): TGTGCCAGCAGCCCGCGTGCAACTAATGAAAAACTGTTTTTT.

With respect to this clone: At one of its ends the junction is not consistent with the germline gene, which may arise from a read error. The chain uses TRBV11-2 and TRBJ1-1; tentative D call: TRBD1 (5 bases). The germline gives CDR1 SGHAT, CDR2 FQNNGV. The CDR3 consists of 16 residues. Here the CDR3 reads CASSLDRGSSTHSGSF. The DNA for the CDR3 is TGTGCCAGCAGCTTAGATCGGGGGAGCAGTACCCACTCTGGGAGTTTT.

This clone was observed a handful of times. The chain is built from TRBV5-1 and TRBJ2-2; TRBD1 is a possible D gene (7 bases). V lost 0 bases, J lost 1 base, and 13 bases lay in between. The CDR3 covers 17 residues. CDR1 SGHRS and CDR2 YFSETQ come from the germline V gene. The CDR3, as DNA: TGCGCCAGCAGCTTGGGTGCCCAGGGGGGGAACACCGGGGAGCTGTTTTTT. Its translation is CASSLGAQGGNTGELFF.

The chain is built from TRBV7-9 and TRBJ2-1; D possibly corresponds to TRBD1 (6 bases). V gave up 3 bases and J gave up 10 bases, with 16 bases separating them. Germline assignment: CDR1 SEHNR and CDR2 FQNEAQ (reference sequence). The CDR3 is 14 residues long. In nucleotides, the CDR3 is TGTGCCAGCAGCTTCCTTGGGGGCTCCCGGGAGCAGTTCTTC. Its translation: CASSFLGGSREQFF.

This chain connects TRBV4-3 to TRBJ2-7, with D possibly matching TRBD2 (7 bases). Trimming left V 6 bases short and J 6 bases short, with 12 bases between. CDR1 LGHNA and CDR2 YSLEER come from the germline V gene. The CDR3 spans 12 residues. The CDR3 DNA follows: TGCGCCAGCAGGGGGGCGGGAGTCGAGCAGTACTTC. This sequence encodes CASRGAGVEQYF.

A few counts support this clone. In DNA form, the CDR3 reads TGTGCCAGCAGCGAGAGTCAGCCCCAGCATTTT. This codes for CASSESQPQHF. V usage is TRBV21-1 and J usage is TRBJ1-5. TRBV21-1 is described as a pseudogene. This CDR3 is 11 amino acids long.

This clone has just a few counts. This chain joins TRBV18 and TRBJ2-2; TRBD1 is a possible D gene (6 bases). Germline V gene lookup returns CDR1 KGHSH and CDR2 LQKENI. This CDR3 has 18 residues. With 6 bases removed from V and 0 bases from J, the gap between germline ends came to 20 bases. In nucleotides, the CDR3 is TGTGCCAGCTCCCCCATAAGACCGGGACAAACGAACACCGGGGAGCTGTTTTTT. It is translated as CASSPIRPGQTNTGELFF.